The T cell receptor (beta chain) described here comes from a study of T-cell reconstitution after alpha-beta-depleted transplantation in children. The CDR3 runs 12 residues. V was shortened by 4 bases and J by 7 bases, with 11 bases between the two germline ends. Germline V lookup: CDR1 SNHLY, CDR2 FYNNEI. This clonotype came up a few times. The TCRbeta library was prepared with unique molecular identifiers. From the PCR reads, TCRdb called clonotypes with MiXCR, one entry per CDR3 protein. Of about 610,000 distinct CDR3 sequences listed, under 12% are singletons. Sequenced material: PBMCs from the stem cell graft donor, taken from the stem cell graft. The receptor was isolated from a human donor who donated a stem cell graft to a child with acute myeloid leukemia. The chain combines TRBV2 with TRBJ2-7; D remains ambiguous. CDR3 in DNA: TGTGCCAGCAGTGTCAACTCCCCGGAGCAGTACTTC. It specifies CASSVNSPEQYF.